This T cell receptor beta chain was sequenced for a study of T cells in Graves' hyperthyroidism and ophthalmopathy. TCR beta CDR3 regions were amplified from RNA. The HTBI primer set drove a first-round RT-PCR of the TCR CDR3. TCRdb analysed the multiplex PCR reads with MiXCR anew, one entry per CDR3 protein. This sample has around 440,000 distinct CDR3 sequences, with roughly 14% found just once. The CDR3 runs 16 residues. With V trimmed by 10 bases and J by 2 bases, 16 bases remained unmatched. Germline V gene data show CDR1 as ENHRY and CDR2 as SYGVKD. The sequenced sample consisted of blood. The receptor was derived from a woman younger than 35 with Graves' hyperthyroidism. This chain connects TRBV10-3 to TRBJ1-2; 7 nucleotides line up with TRBD1. CDR3 sequence reads: CATRAGTGDSNYGYTF. CDR3 bases: TGTGCCACCCGAGCCGGTACAGGGGATTCCAACTATGGCTACACCTTC.